Sequencing of this T cell receptor beta chain was carried out in a study of vaccination effects on CD4 cells after COVID-19. Turning to the study itself: Pre-vaccine samples were drawn 16 days and one week before the first dose.

Sequencing was performed with immunoSEQ multiplex PCR; in TCRdb, only in-frame clones are kept and a portion is missing. The table shows roughly 64,000 clones, with just over 70% occurring only once. This clone occurred a few times. Its target is unknown. The culture ran for 9 to 11 days, and then CD4+ T cells were isolated. The CDR3 is 15 residues long. Germline loops: CDR1 MNHEY, CDR2 SVGEGT. The V and J ends lost 4 bases and 2 bases respectively, with 14 bases between them. The receptor comes from a human donor who had a prior SARS-CoV-2 infection. Sequences were derived from CD4+ T cells from PBMCs cultured without peptide, sampled before COVID-19 vaccination. This chain uses TRBV6-2 or TRBV6-3 with TRBJ1-2; unclear D gene. As DNA, the CDR3 is TGTGCCAGCAGTTCCCCGGAAAGGTCGAACTATGGCTACACCTTC. Amino acid sequence: CASSSPERSNYGYTF.